The rows below give T cell receptor beta chains drawn from one sample of a study of cytomegalovirus exposure and HLA in healthy donors. TCRdb keeps only in-frame clones here, not all; method: immunoSEQ multiplex PCR. The sample records some 140,000 clones, about four fifths being singletons. Sequenced sample: PBMCs. Receptors were obtained from a man aged 18-30 years in good health and CMV-seronegative. The CDR3 runs from the conserved cysteine through the conserved F or W. A D gene is named only where the DNA matches it firmly. Size is stated for part of the rows, as once, few or many counts, or as a class when the clone is expanded.

d_call clone_size j_call v_call cdr3_nt cdr3_aa
. . TRBJ2-3 TRBV6-4 TGTGCCAGCAGTGACTCAGGGCGGGGGCCAGATACGCAGTATTTT CASSDSGRGPDTQYF
TRBD1 . TRBJ2-1 TRBV10-3 TGTGCCACGGGACAGGGAAATGAGCAGTTCTTC CATGQGNEQFF
. . TRBJ1-5 TRBV5-5 TGTGCCAGCAGCTTGGTTTACAGCCTCAATCAGCCCCAGCATTTT CASSLVYSLNQPQHF
. . TRBJ2-6 TRBV27 TGTGCCAGCAGTGTCTTCTCTGGGGCCAACGTCCTGACTTTC CASSVFSGANVLTF
. . TRBJ2-1 TRBV29-1 TGCAGCGTTAGGCGCACTACGTTCTACAATGAGCAGTTCTTC CSVRRTTFYNEQFF
. . TRBJ1-2 TRBV9 TGTGCCAGCAACAGAAACGACGGCTGGAACTATGGCTACACCTTC CASNRNDGWNYGYTF
TRBD2 few TRBJ2-5 TRBV7-9 TGTGCCAGCAGCTGGGAAGCGGGGTCCCCAGGGACCCAGTACTTC CASSWEAGSPGTQYF
TRBD1 . TRBJ1-4 TRBV6-6 TGTGCCAGCAGTTACTCAGGGGGCTCTGAAAAACTGTTTTTT CASSYSGGSEKLFF
. few TRBJ2-5 TRBV2 TGTGCCAGCAGCGACGGGGGGCCAAAGACCCAGTACTTC CASSDGGPKTQYF
TRBD1 . TRBJ2-1 TRBV9 TGTGCCAGCAGCGTAGCTGGACAGGGGAGATACAATGAGCAGTTCTTC CASSVAGQGRYNEQFF
. few TRBJ2-3 TRBV9 TGTGCCAGCAGCGTCACAGGGTCGCCCAGCACAGATACGCAGTATTTT CASSVTGSPSTDTQYF
. . TRBJ1-1 TRBV10-2 TGCGCCAGCAGTGCGACCATTAGCGCCACTGAAGCTTTCTTT CASSATISATEAFF
. few TRBJ2-5 TRBV2 TGTGCCAGCAGTGAAGCCGGGTGGGAGACCCAGTACTTC CASSEAGWETQYF
TRBD1 . TRBJ1-6 TRBV6-5 TGTGCCAGCAGCCGCGAAGGACAGGGAAATTCACCCCTCCACTTT CASSREGQGNSPLHF
TRBD1 few TRBJ1-3 TRBV7-9 TGTGCCAGCAGCGCAAATCGGGACAGCTACTCTGGAAACACCATATATTTT CASSANRDSYSGNTIYF
. . TRBJ1-5 TRBV6-4 TGTGCCAGCAGTGAACAGGCAGGCAATCAGCCCCAGCATTTT CASSEQAGNQPQHF
TRBD1 . TRBJ1-5 TRBV6-1 TGTGCCAGCAGCTGGACAGGGGGCTTGGATCAGCCCCAGCATTTT CASSWTGGLDQPQHF
TRBD1 few TRBJ2-3 TRBV7-3 TGTGCCAGCAGTCGCGGGACAGGGGGTCCCTCGGATACGCAGTATTTT CASSRGTGGPSDTQYF
TRBD1 once TRBJ2-7 TRBV4-3 TGCGCCAGCAGCCAAGATTCGGGACAGGGAGACGAGCAGTACTTC CASSQDSGQGDEQYF
TRBD1 . TRBJ1-4 TRBV5-1 TGCGCCAGCAGCTTGACTTACAGGGGTTTTCAGGAAAAACTGTTTTTT CASSLTYRGFQEKLFF
TRBD1 . TRBJ1-3 TRBV4-1 TGCGCCAGCAGCTTGGACAGGTGGCTGGAGGGAAACACCATATATTTT CASSLDRWLEGNTIYF
TRBD1 . TRBJ1-3 TRBV18 TGTGCCAGCTCATCCACCTCGACAGGGGCCTCTGGAAACACCATATATTTT CASSSTSTGASGNTIYF
TRBD1 . TRBJ2-7 TRBV7-9 TGTGCCAGCAGCACACAGGGGGCCTACGAGCAGTACTTC CASSTQGAYEQYF
. . TRBJ1-4 TRBV6-5 TGTGCCAGCTCGTCCCTCTATGAAAAACTGTTTTTT CASSSLYEKLFF
TRBD2 . TRBJ2-7 TRBV29-1 TGCAGCGTTGTATCTAGCGGTTTATACGAGCAGTACTTC CSVVSSGLYEQYF
TRBD1 . TRBJ1-2 TRBV7-9 TGTGCCAGCAGCTCAGGACCGGGACAGGGGTACTATGGCTACACCTTC CASSSGPGQGYYGYTF
. . TRBJ1-2 TRBV28 TGTGCCAGCTCTTGGGGGGGCGGTAACTATGGCTACACCTTC CASSWGGGNYGYTF
. few TRBJ2-6 TRBV5-6 TGTGCCAGCAGCTTGGCTAGCTCTGGGGCCAACGTCCTGACTTTC CASSLASSGANVLTF
TRBD2 . TRBJ2-7 TRBV27 TGTGCCAGCATGGGGGGGATGGCCTACGAGCAGTACTTC CASMGGMAYEQYF
. . TRBJ1-2 TRBV6-5 TGTGCCAGCAGTTACAACGTCCAGGAAAGCTACGGCTACACCTTC CASSYNVQESYGYTF
TRBD2 once TRBJ2-5 TRBV6-5 TGTGCCAGCAGTTACGACGGGGGGGCACATGAGACCCAGTACTTC CASSYDGGAHETQYF
. . TRBJ1-5 TRBV7-9 TGTGCCGTTGACCCTGGGCCCAATCAGCCCCAGCATTTT CAVDPGPNQPQHF
. . TRBJ1-2 TRBV5-4 TGTGCCAGCAGCTCCTATACTAACTATGGCTACACCTTC CASSSYTNYGYTF
TRBD1 . TRBJ2-5 TRBV4-1 TGCGCCAGCAGCCAAGTAGGGGGCGGCGAGACCCAGTACTTC CASSQVGGGETQYF
. . TRBJ2-3 TRBV28 TGTGCCAGCAGAGGGGGGGGGCCGGGAGATACGCAGTATTTT CASRGGGPGDTQYF
. . TRBJ1-4 TRBV5-6 TGTGCCAGCAGCTTGCAGATGGAGGGAAAACTGTTTTTT CASSLQMEGKLFF
. . TRBJ1-4 TRBV2 TGTGCCAGCAGAAAGAGGAATGAAAAACTGTTTTTT CASRKRNEKLFF
TRBD1 few TRBJ1-1 TRBV5-4 TGTGCCAGCAGCTATTCGACAGGGGCCACTGAAGCTTTCTTT CASSYSTGATEAFF
. once TRBJ1-3 TRBV28 TGTGCCAGCAGTTCTACAGGGTCATTGAGCTCTGGAAACACCATATATTTT CASSSTGSLSSGNTIYF
TRBD1 . TRBJ1-3 TRBV27 TGTGCCAGCAGTGGGACAGGGGGCAGTGGAAACACCATATATTTT CASSGTGGSGNTIYF
. . TRBJ1-1 TRBV5-1 TGCGCCAGCAGCGAGCAGGGTCCGAACACTGAAGCTTTCTTT CASSEQGPNTEAFF
. once TRBJ2-3 TRBV5-1 TGCGCCAGCAGCTTGTTGACAGGCAACACAGATACGCAGTATTTT CASSLLTGNTDTQYF
. . TRBJ2-1 TRBV30 TGTGCCTGGAGCCCTGGGCAGGGTTCCTACAATGAGCAGTTCTTC CAWSPGQGSYNEQFF
. . TRBJ1-1 TRBV11-2 TGTGCCAGCAGCCCAGCGGACCGGAACACTGAAGCTTTCTTT CASSPADRNTEAFF
. few TRBJ1-3 TRBV6-1 TGTGCCAGCAGTGAATTTGACAGCCCTTACTCTTACTCTGGAAACACCATATATTTT CASSEFDSPYSYSGNTIYF
. . TRBJ2-5 TRBV7-6 TGTGCCAGCAGCTTCGAGGGGGGGCAAGAGACCCAGTACTTC CASSFEGGQETQYF
TRBD1 . TRBJ2-7 TRBV2 TGTGCCAGCAGTGAACCCGGATGGGGACAGGGAGCATCCTACGAGCAGTACTTC CASSEPGWGQGASYEQYF
. . TRBJ1-1 TRBV18 TGTGCCAGCTCTATCAGGGGGAACACTGAAGCTTTCTTT CASSIRGNTEAFF
. . TRBJ1-2 TRBV6-5 TGTGCCAGCACACCCCGTGAGAGGGGGATTGGCTACACCTTC CASTPRERGIGYTF
. . TRBJ2-3 TRBV7-2 TGTGCCAGCAGCCTTCAGTTTCTGGATACGCAGTATTTT CASSLQFLDTQYF
. . TRBJ1-1 TRBV7-9 TGTGCCAGCAGCTCTACAGGCGCCACTGAAGCTTTCTTT CASSSTGATEAFF
TRBD2 . TRBJ2-3 TRBV5-1 TGCGCCAGCAGCTGGGGGACTAGCGGGGAAGATACGCAGTATTTT CASSWGTSGEDTQYF
. . TRBJ1-5 TRBV6-1 TGTGCCAGCAGTGATCGCCTAGCAGACCAGCCCCAGCATTTT CASSDRLADQPQHF
TRBD1 . TRBJ1-3 TRBV19 TGTGCCAGTAGTCGACAGGGGACCCTCTCTGGAAACACCATATATTTT CASSRQGTLSGNTIYF